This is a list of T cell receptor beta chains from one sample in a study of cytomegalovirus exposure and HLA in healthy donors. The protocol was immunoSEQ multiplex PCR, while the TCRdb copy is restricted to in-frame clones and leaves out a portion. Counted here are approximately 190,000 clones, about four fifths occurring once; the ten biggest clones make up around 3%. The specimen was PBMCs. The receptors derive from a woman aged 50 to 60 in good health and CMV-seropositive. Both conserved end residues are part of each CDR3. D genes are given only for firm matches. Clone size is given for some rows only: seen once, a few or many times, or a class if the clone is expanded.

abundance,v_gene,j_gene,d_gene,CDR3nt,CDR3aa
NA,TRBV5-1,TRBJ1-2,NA,TGCGCCAGCAGCGGAGACCCAGGGGACTATGGCTACACCTTC,CASSGDPGDYGYTF
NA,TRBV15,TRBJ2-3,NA,TGTGCCACCAGCAGACTCAGGGGAGCTAGCACAGATACGCAGTATTTT,CATSRLRGASTDTQYF
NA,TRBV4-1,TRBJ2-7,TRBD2,TGCGCCAGCAGCCAAGGACTAGCGGGGGCCTACGAGCAGTACTTC,CASSQGLAGAYEQYF
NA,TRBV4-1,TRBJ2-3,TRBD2,TGCGCCAGCAGCCCCACCGGGACTAGCGGGGGGGCTAGCACAGATACGCAGTATTTT,CASSPTGTSGGASTDTQYF
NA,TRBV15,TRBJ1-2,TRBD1,TGTGCCACCAGCAGTTCAGGGGGGGGCTACACCTTC,CATSSSGGGYTF
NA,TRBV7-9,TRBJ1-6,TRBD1,TGTGCCAGCAGCCTAGGGACAGGGGGCCGGAATTCACCCCTCCACTTT,CASSLGTGGRNSPLHF
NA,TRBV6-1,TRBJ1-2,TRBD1,TGTGCCAGCAGTGAAAAGGGGGCGGAACCCTATGGCTACACCTTC,CASSEKGAEPYGYTF
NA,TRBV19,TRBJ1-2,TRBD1,TGTGCCAGTAGTCCCTATACAGACAGGGAGAACGGCTACACCTTC,CASSPYTDRENGYTF
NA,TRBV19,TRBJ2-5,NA,TGTGCCAGTAGTATGATGCCCAGGCAAGAGACCCAGTACTTC,CASSMMPRQETQYF
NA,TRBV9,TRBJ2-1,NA,TGTGCCAGCAGCCCACCGGGGTCCTACAATGAGCAGTTCTTC,CASSPPGSYNEQFF
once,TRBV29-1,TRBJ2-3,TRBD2,TGCAGCGTTGATGGGCTAGCGGGGGACAGCACAGATACGCAGTATTTT,CSVDGLAGDSTDTQYF
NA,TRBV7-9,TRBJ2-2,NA,TGTTCCAGCAGCTCTGAGGACGGGGAGCTGTTTTTT,CSSSSEDGELFF
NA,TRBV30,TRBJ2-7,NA,TGTGCCTGGGGGGAGAGCTCCTACGAGCAGTACTTC,CAWGESSYEQYF
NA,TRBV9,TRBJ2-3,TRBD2,TGTGCCAGCAGCGTAAGTAGCGGGGGTAGGGCAGATACGCAGTATTTT,CASSVSSGGRADTQYF
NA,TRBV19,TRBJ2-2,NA,TGTGCCAGTAGGCTTCTAGGAGGTTCTGGGGAGCTGTTTTTT,CASRLLGGSGELFF
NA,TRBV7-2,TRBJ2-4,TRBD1,TGTGCCAGCAGCTTAGCAGGGGGCAGAAACATTCAGTACTTC,CASSLAGGRNIQYF
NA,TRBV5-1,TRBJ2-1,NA,TGCGCCAGCAGCGCTAGCGTTTTGGACAATGAGCAGTTCTTC,CASSASVLDNEQFF
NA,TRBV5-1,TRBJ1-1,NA,TGCGCCAGCAGCTTAGCAGGGAAGCGAAGCACTGAAGCTTTCTTT,CASSLAGKRSTEAFF
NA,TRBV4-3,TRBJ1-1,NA,TGCGCCAGCAGCCAAGAATGGGGGGGATTGAACACTGAAGCTTTCTTT,CASSQEWGGLNTEAFF
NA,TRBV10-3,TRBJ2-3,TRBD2,TGTGCCATCAGTCCCAGCGGGGCCCCCACAGATACGCAGTATTTT,CAISPSGAPTDTQYF
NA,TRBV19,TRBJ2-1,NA,TGTGCCAGTAGTATAGCTTGGTGGGTTTCGGGGTTCTACAATGAGCAGTTCTTC,CASSIAWWVSGFYNEQFF
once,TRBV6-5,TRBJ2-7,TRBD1,TGTGCCAGCAGGCAACAGGGGGCGCGGGACGAGCAGTACTTC,CASRQQGARDEQYF
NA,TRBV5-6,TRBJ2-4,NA,TGTGCCAGCAGTCCTGGACAAATAAACATTCAGTACTTC,CASSPGQINIQYF
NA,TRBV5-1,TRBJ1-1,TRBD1,TGCGCCAGCAGCCCGGGACAGGCGAACACTGAAGCTTTCTTT,CASSPGQANTEAFF
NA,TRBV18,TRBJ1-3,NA,TGTGCCAGCTCACCAGACCGGAGTCCTGGAAACACCATATATTTT,CASSPDRSPGNTIYF
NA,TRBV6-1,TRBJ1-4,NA,TGTGCCAGCAGTGAATCGACAGGCTGGAATGAAAAACTGTTTTTT,CASSESTGWNEKLFF
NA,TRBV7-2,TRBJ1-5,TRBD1,TGTGCCAGCAGCTTAGGCGGACAGGGAGATCAGCCCCAGCATTTT,CASSLGGQGDQPQHF
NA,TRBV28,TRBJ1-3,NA,TGTGCCAGCAGTTTCCGGGGGATAGGGATCGGAAACACCATATATTTT,CASSFRGIGIGNTIYF
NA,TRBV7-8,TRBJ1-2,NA,TGTGCCAGCAGCAACACCGGGACATTGAACTATGGCTACACCTTC,CASSNTGTLNYGYTF
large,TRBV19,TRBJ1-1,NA,TGTGCCAGTAGTGCATTTACGGGCACTGAAGCTTTCTTT,CASSAFTGTEAFF
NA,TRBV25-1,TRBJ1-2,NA,TGTGCCAGCAGCTCGACAGTGACTAACTATGGCTACACCTTC,CASSSTVTNYGYTF
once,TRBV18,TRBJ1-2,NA,TGTGCCAGCTCACCCACACAGGGCTCACTAAATGGCTACACCTTC,CASSPTQGSLNGYTF
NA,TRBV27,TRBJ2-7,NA,TGTGCCAGCAGTTCAGAAACAGGATACGAGCAGTACTTC,CASSSETGYEQYF
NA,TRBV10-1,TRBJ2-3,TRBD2,TGCGCCAGCAGTGAAAAGGGACTAGCGGGGGGAGGATACACAGATACGCAGTATTTT,CASSEKGLAGGGYTDTQYF
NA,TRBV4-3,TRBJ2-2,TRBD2,TGCGCCAGCAGCCAAGATGGCGGGGGGAACACCGGGGAGCTGTTTTTT,CASSQDGGGNTGELFF
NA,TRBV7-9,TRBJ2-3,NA,TGTGCCAGCAGCTTAGGGGTCGCAGGGTCAGGCACAGATACGCAGTATTTT,CASSLGVAGSGTDTQYF
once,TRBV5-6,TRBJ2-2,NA,TGTGCCAGCAGCTTTACTAGCTGGACCGGGGAGCTGTTTTTT,CASSFTSWTGELFF
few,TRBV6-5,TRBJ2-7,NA,TGTGCCAGCAGTTACAGCACCTACGAGCAGTACTTC,CASSYSTYEQYF
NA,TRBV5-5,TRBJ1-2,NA,TGTGCCAGCAGCTTCTACAGGGACGGCTACACCTTC,CASSFYRDGYTF
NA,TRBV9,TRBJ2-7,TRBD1,TGTGCCAGCAGCGCGGGACAGGGTGTCTACGAGCAGTACTTC,CASSAGQGVYEQYF
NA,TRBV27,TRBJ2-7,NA,TGTGCCAGCAGTTTAAAGGGTGGTAGCGTCTACGAGCAGTACTTC,CASSLKGGSVYEQYF
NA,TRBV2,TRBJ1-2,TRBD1,TGTGCCAGCAGTGAACAGGGGGGTTATGGCTACACCTTC,CASSEQGGYGYTF
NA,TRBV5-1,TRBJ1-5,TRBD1,TGCGCCAGCAGCCCAACCGGGACAGGGGGCAATCAGCCCCAGCATTTT,CASSPTGTGGNQPQHF
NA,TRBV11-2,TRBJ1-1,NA,TGTGCCAGCAGCTTATATGGGTCAGCGGGGCCTGAAGCTTTCTTT,CASSLYGSAGPEAFF
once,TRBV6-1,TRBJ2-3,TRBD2,TGTGCCAGCAGGCGGGGGGGCGCCGCAGATACGCAGTATTTT,CASRRGGAADTQYF
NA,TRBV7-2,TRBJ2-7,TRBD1,TGTGCCAGCAGCTTAGGTCTAGGTAGGGACAGAAGATACGAGCAGTACTTC,CASSLGLGRDRRYEQYF
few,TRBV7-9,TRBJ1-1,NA,TGTGCCAGCAGCTTAGCGGGGGCGAAGGACACTGAAGCTTTCTTT,CASSLAGAKDTEAFF
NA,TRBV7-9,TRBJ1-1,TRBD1,TGTGCCAGCAGCTTAGGGCAGGGGGCGGGAACTGAAGCTTTCTTT,CASSLGQGAGTEAFF
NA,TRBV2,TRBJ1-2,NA,TGTGCCAGCAGTGAATATAACTATGGCTACACCTTC,CASSEYNYGYTF
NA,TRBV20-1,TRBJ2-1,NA,TGCAGTGCCGGGTATGAGCAGTTCTTC,CSAGYEQFF
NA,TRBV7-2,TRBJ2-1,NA,TGTGCCAGCAGCTTAGGATGGGGGCGGACTGAGCAGTTCTTC,CASSLGWGRTEQFF
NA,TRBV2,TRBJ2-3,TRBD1,TGTGCCAGCAGTCTACAGGGGGCGCAAGATACGCAGTATTTT,CASSLQGAQDTQYF
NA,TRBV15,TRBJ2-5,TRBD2,TGTGCCACCAGCAGAGGTATGCGGGGGGACCAAGAGACCCAGTACTTC,CATSRGMRGDQETQYF
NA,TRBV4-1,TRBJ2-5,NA,TGCGCCAGCAGCCAAGATCCGGGAGCGGAGACCCAGTACTTC,CASSQDPGAETQYF
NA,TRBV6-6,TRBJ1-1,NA,TGTGCCAGCAGTCGATCACAGCTGAACACTGAAGCTTTCTTT,CASSRSQLNTEAFF
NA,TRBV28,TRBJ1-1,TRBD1,TGTGCCAGCAGTGGCGGGACAGGGAAAGCTTTCTTT,CASSGGTGKAFF
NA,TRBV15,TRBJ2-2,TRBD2,TGTGCCACCAGCTCCCGGGAGGGGACTTTAACCGGGGAGCTGTTTTTT,CATSSREGTLTGELFF